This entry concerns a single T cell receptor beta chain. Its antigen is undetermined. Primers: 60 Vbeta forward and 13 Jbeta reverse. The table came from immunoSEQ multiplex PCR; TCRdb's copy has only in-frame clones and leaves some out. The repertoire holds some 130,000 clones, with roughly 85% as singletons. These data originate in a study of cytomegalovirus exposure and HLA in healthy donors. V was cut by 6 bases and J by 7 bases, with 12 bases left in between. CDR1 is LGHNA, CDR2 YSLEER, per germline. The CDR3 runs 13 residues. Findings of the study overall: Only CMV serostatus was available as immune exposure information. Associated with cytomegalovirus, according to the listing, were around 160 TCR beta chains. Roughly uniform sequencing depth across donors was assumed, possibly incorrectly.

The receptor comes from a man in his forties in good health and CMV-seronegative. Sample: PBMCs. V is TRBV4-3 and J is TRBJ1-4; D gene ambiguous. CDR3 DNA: TGCGCCAGCAGAGGCGGGGTTCCTGAAAAACTGTTTTTT. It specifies CASRGGVPEKLFF.